Listed below are T cell receptor beta chains from one sample, sequenced in a study of blood T cell repertoires in COVID-19. Profiling relied on immunoSEQ multiplex PCR, and the TCRdb table lists in-frame clones only, not all of them. The sample consists of about 94,000 clones, roughly four fifths of them appearing once. The source material was peripheral blood. The receptors originated from a man aged 55 to 70 with acute or convalescent COVID-19. CDR3s include the opening cysteine and the closing phenylalanine or tryptophan. Rows give clone size only sometimes, using once, few, many, or a class for an expanded clone.

j_gene: TRBJ1-1
v_gene: TRBV24-1
abundance: .
CDR3aa: CATILQGTTEAFF

j_gene: TRBJ1-5
v_gene: TRBV19
abundance: .
CDR3aa: CASSSHSNQPQHF

j_gene: TRBJ2-2
v_gene: TRBV29-1
abundance: .
CDR3aa: CSVEGGQSTGELFF

j_gene: TRBJ1-1
v_gene: TRBV24-1
abundance: .
CDR3aa: CATSDGHIGAEAFF

j_gene: TRBJ1-3
v_gene: TRBV4-1
abundance: once
CDR3aa: CASSQVGLGNTIYF

j_gene: TRBJ1-1
v_gene: TRBV28
abundance: .
CDR3aa: CASSSKQGRWTEAFF

j_gene: TRBJ1-2
v_gene: TRBV11-2
abundance: .
CDR3aa: CASSLESDLLRNYGYTF

j_gene: TRBJ2-2
v_gene: TRBV5-6
abundance: .
CDR3aa: CASSLAGVDTGELFF

j_gene: TRBJ2-2
v_gene: TRBV5-1
abundance: .
CDR3aa: CASSRQTSGGVPTGELFF

j_gene: TRBJ2-7
v_gene: TRBV6-1
abundance: .
CDR3aa: CASSEMPAGSYEQYF

j_gene: TRBJ1-2
v_gene: TRBV7-9
abundance: .
CDR3aa: CASSSGGGSYGYTF

j_gene: TRBJ1-2
v_gene: TRBV19
abundance: .
CDR3aa: CASSLGTPGYTF

j_gene: TRBJ2-1
v_gene: TRBV9
abundance: .
CDR3aa: CASSVAGQGNNEQFF

j_gene: TRBJ1-1
v_gene: TRBV6-4
abundance: few
CDR3aa: CASRDGAPIEAFF